This TCR beta chain appears in the sequencing data of a study of T cells in Graves' hyperthyroidism and ophthalmopathy. Study in general: The blood sample was taken at first diagnosis, before treatment began.

The TCR beta CDR3 regions underwent amplification using RNA transcripts as the source. The TCR CDR3 first-round RT-PCR relied on the HTBI primer set. A single record per CDR3 protein comes from TCRdb applying MiXCR to the multiplex PCR reads. The data show some 620,000 distinct CDR3 sequences, around 15% seen once. Study-level points and caveats: Most thyroid clonotypes that were expanded above 0.001 also turned up in blood.

To note about this clonotype: Its antigen is not identified.

The origin of this receptor is a woman in her twenties or thirties with Graves' hyperthyroidism. The sample was blood.

The CDR3 region is CASSLGGLNQPQHF. CDR3 coding DNA: TGTGCCAGCAGCTTGGGAGGCCTCAATCAGCCCCAGCATTTT. The rearrangement uses TRBV5-6 and TRBJ1-5; D is uncertain. The CDR3 extends over 14 amino acids. V gave up 0 bases and J gave up 3 bases, with 7 bases separating them. Germline V CDR1 and CDR2: SGHDT, YYEEEE. Variable domain in full (rest from reference TRBV5-6 and TRBJ1-5): DAGVTQSPTHLIKTRGQQVTLRCSPKSGHDTVSWYQQALGQGPQFIFQYYEEEERQRGNFPDRFSGHQFPNYSSELNVNALLLGDSALYLCASSLGGLNQPQHFGDGTRLSIL.